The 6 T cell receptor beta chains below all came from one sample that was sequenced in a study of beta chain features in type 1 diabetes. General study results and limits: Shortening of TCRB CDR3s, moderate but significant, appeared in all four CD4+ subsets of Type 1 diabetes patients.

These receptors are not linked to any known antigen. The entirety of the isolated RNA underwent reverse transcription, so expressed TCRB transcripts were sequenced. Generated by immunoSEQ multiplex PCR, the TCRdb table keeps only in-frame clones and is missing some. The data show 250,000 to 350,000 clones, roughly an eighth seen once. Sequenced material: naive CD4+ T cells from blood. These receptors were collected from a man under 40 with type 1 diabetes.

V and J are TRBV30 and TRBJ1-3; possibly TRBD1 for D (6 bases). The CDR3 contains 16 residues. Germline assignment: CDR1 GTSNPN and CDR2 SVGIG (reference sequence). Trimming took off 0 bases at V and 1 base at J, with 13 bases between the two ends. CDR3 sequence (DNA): TGTGCCTGGAGTGTACCGGGGGGCTCTTCTGGAAACACCATATATTTT. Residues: CAWSVPGGSSGNTIYF.

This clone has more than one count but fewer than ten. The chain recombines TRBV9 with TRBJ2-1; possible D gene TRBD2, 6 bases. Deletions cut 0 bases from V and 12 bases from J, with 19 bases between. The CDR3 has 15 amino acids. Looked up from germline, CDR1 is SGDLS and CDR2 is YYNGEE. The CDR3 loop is CASSVDDTGSGMQFF. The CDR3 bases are TGTGCCAGCAGCGTAGACGACACCGGGAGCGGAATGCAGTTCTTC.

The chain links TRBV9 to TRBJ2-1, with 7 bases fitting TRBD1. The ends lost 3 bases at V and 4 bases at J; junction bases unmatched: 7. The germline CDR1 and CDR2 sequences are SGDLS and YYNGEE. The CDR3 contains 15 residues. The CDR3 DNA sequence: TGTGCCAGCAGCGGTACTTACAGGGGATACAATGAGCAGTTCTTC. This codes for CASSGTYRGYNEQFF.

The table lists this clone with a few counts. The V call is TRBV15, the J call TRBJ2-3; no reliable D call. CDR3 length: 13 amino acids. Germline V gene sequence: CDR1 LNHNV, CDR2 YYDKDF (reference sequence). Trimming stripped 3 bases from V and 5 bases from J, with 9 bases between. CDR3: CATSSGVGDTQYF. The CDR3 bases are TGTGCCACCAGCAGTGGAGTCGGAGATACGCAGTATTTT.

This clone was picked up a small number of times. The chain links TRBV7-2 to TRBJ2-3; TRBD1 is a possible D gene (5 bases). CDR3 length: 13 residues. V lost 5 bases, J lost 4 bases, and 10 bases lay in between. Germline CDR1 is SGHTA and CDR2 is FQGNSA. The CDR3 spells CASSPGRADTQYF. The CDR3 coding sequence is TGTGCCAGCAGCCCCGGCAGGGCAGATACGCAGTATTTT.

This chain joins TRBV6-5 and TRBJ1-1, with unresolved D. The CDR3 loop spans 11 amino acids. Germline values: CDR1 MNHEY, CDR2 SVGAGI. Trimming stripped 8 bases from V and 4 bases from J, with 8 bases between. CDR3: CASRGFTEAFF. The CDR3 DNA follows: TGTGCCAGCCGAGGATTCACTGAAGCTTTCTTT.